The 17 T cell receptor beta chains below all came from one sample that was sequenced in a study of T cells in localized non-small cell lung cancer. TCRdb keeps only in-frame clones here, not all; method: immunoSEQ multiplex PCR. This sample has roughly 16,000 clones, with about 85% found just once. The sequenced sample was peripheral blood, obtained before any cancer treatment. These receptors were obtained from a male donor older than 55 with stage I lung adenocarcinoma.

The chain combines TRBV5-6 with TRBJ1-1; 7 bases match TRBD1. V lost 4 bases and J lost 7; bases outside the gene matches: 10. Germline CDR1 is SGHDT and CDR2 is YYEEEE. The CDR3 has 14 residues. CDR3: CASSKGTDPLEAFF. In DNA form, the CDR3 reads TGTGCCAGCAGCAAGGGGACAGACCCCCTTGAAGCTTTCTTT.

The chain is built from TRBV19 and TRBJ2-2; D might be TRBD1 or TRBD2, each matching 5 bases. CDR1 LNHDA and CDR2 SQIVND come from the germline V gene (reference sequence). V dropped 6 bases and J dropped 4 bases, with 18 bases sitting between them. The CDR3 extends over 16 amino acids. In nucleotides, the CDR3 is TGTGCCAGTAGATTCCTACAAGGGACGGGCACCGGGGAGCTGTTTTTT. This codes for CASRFLQGTGTGELFF.

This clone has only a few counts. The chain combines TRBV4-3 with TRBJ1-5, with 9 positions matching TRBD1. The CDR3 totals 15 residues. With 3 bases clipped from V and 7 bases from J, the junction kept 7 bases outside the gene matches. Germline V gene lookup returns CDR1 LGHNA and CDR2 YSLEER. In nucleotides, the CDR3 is TGCGCCAGCAGCCAGGACAGGGGTTACGGGCAGCCCCAGCATTTT. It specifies CASSQDRGYGQPQHF.

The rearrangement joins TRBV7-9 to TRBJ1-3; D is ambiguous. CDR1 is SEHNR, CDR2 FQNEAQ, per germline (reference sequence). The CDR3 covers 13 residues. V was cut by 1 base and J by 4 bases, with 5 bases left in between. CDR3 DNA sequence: TGTGCCAGCAGCTTAGACGCGGGAAACACCATATATTTT. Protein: CASSLDAGNTIYF.

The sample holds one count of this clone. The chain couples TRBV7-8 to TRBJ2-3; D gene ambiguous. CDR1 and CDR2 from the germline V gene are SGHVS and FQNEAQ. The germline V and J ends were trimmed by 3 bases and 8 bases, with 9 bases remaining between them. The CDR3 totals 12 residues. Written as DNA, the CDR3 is TGTGCCAGCAGCTTGGTCTTATCTACGCAGTATTTT. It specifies CASSLVLSTQYF.

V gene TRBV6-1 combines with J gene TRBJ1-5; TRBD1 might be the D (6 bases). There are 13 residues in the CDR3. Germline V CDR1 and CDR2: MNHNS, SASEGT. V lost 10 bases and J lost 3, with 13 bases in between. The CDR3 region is CATRQVFNQPQHF. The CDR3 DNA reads TGTGCCACCCGACAGGTCTTCAATCAGCCCCAGCATTTT.

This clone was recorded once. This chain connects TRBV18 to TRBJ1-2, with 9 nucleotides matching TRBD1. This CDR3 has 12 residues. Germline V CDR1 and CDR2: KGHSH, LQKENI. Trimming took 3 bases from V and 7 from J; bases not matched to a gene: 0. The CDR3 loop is CASSPGQGGYTF. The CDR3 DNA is TGTGCCAGCTCACCGGGACAGGGTGGCTACACCTTC. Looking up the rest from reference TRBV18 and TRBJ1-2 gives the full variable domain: NAGVMQNPRHLVRRRGQEARLRCSPMKGHSHVYWYRQLPEEGLKFMVYLQKENIIDESGMPKERFSAEFPKEGPSILRIQQVVRGDSAAYFCASSPGQGGYTFGSGTRLTVV.

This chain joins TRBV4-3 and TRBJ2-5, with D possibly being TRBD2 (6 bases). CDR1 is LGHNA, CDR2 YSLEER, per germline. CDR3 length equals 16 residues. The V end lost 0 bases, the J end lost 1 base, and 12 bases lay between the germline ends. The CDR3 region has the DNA TGCGCCAGCAGCCAAGAGGTCGGGAGCACCCAAGAGACCCAGTACTTC. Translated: CASSQEVGSTQETQYF.

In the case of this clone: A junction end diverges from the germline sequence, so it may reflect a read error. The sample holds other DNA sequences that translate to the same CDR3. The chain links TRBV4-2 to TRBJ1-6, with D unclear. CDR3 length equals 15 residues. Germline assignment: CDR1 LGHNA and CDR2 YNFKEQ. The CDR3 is CASSQGSSYNSPLHF. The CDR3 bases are TGTGCCAGCAGCCAAGGGAGCTCCTATAATTCACCTCTCCACTTT.

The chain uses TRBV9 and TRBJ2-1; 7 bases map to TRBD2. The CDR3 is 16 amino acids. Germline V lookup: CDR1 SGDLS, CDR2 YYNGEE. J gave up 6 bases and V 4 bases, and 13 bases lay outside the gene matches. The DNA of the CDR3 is TGTGCCAGCAGCCCCCGATCCCAGGGAGGGATCAATGAGCAGTTCTTC. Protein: CASSPRSQGGINEQFF.

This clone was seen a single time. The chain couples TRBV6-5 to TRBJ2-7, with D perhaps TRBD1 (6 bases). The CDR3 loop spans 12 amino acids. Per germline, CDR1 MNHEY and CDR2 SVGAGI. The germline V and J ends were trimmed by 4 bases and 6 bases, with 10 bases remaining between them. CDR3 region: CASSSGTPEQYF. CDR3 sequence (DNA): TGTGCCAGCAGTTCGGGGACACCCGAGCAGTACTTC.

This CDR3 is CASSSGGTGELFF. In DNA, the CDR3 is TGCGCCAGCAGCAGTGGGGGGACCGGGGAGCTGTTTTTT. J is TRBJ2-2 and V is TRBV5-1; tentative D call: TRBD2 (6 bases). CDR3 length: 13 amino acids. V was shortened by 4 bases and J by 5 bases, with 9 bases between the two germline ends. Germline CDR1 is SGHRS and CDR2 is YFSETQ.

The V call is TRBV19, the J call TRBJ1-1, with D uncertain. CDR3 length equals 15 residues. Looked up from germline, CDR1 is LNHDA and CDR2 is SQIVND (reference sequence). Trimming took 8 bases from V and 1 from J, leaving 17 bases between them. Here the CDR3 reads CASHSGRERNTEAFF. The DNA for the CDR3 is TGTGCCAGTCACTCCGGGAGAGAGAGGAACACTGAAGCTTTCTTT.

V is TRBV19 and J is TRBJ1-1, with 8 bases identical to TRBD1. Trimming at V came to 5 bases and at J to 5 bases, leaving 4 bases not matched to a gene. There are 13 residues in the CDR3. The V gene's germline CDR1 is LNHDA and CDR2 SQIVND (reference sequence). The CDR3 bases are TGTGCCAGTAGTGGACAGGGAAGTACTGAAGCTTTCTTT. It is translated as CASSGQGSTEAFF.

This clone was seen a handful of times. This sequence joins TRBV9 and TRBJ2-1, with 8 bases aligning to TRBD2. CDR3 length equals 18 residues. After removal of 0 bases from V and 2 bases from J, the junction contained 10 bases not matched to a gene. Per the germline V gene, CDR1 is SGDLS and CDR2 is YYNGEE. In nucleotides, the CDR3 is TGTGCCAGCAGCGTAGAAGGTGGGGCTAGCGGGCCCTACAATGAGCAGTTCTTC. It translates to CASSVEGGASGPYNEQFF.

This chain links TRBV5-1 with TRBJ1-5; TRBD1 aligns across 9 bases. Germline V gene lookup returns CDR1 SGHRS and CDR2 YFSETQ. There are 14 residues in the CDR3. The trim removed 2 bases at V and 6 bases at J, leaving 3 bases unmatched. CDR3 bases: TGCGCCAGCAGCTTAACAGGGGGCAGTCAGCCCCAGCATTTT. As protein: CASSLTGGSQPQHF.

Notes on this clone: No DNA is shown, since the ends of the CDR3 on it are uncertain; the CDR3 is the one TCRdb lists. This CDR3 reads CASSAGRRDNRSISPSIF. This chain joins TRBV10-1 and TRBJ1-5; TRBD1 is the table's D call, not checked against the DNA. The CDR3 is made up of 18 amino acids, end residues included. The germline gives CDR1 WNHNN, CDR2 SYGVQD (reference sequence).